What follows are 18 T cell receptor beta chains derived from one specimen sequenced in a study of radiotherapy plus CTLA-4 blockade in lung cancer. Assay: immunoSEQ multiplex PCR; the TCRdb copy retains only in-frame clones and omits some. The sample lists 130,000 or so clones; just under 90% were seen once. The sample was peripheral blood, taken from a patient treated with radiotherapy plus ipilimumab. The receptors here all came from a human donor with non-small cell lung cancer that progressed on radiotherapy plus ipilimumab.

This chain joins TRBV7-9 and TRBJ2-5, with 7 bases matching TRBD2. In germline, CDR1 is SEHNR, CDR2 FQNEAQ (reference sequence). The CDR3 consists of 18 residues. Trimming removed 0 bases from V and 4 bases from J; junction bases left unmatched: 14. CDR3 residues: CASSLATGGAGARETQYF. CDR3 sequence (DNA): TGTGCCAGCAGCTTAGCGACCGGGGGTGCGGGAGCCCGAGAGACCCAGTACTTC.

The chain joins TRBV2 to TRBJ2-1; D gene unclear. Trimming shortened V by 11 bases and J by 5 bases, and 16 bases separated the two germline ends. The CDR3 consists of 13 residues. Germline V lookup: CDR1 SNHLY, CDR2 FYNNEI. CDR3 amino acids: CAGKRVGNNEQFF. The DNA for the CDR3 is TGTGCCGGAAAAAGGGTTGGCAACAATGAGCAGTTCTTC.

The chain is built from TRBV7-9 and TRBJ2-2, with D tentatively TRBD1 or TRBD2 (5 bases each). Looked up from germline, CDR1 is SEHNR and CDR2 is FQNEAQ (reference sequence). The CDR3 is 14 residues long. The ends were cut back, 8 bases at V and 4 bases at J, with 14 bases in the middle. The CDR3 DNA reads as TGTGCCAGCCACCGGGGACCGGGCACCGGGGAGCTGTTTTTT. Its protein is CASHRGPGTGELFF.

This clone was seen once. This chain connects TRBV5-5 to TRBJ1-2; the D gene is possibly TRBD1 (5 bases). Germline CDR1 and CDR2: SGHKS and YYEKEE (reference sequence). V dropped 0 bases and J dropped 0 bases, with 12 bases sitting between them. CDR3 length equals 16 residues. This chain's CDR3 is CASSLGDGQTNYGYTF. The CDR3 DNA reads TGTGCCAGCAGCTTGGGGGACGGCCAGACTAACTATGGCTACACCTTC.

The gene calls are TRBV7-8 and TRBJ1-5; 9 bases match TRBD1. Germline V gives CDR1 SGHVS, CDR2 FQNEAQ. The CDR3 totals 18 residues. Trimming cost V 1 base and J 0 bases; bases outside gene matches: 7. CDR3 in DNA: TGTGCCAGCAGCTTAGTAAGGACAGGGGTGTTTAGCAATCAGCCCCAGCATTTT. Translated, it gives CASSLVRTGVFSNQPQHF.

The chain couples TRBV5-1 to TRBJ2-1; D is uncertain. The V and J ends lost 1 base and 10 bases respectively, with 6 bases between them. Germline V gene data show CDR1 as SGHRS and CDR2 as YFSETQ. CDR3 size: 11 residues. The CDR3: CASSLLREQFF. DNA for the CDR3: TGCGCCAGCAGCTTGCTGAGAGAGCAGTTCTTC.

The V call is TRBV2, the J call TRBJ2-7, with D perhaps TRBD1 (6 bases). The CDR3 length is 15 residues. The germline V gene has CDR1 SNHLY and CDR2 FYNNEI. The V gene lost 2 bases and the J gene lost 5 bases, with 16 bases spanning the gap. The CDR3 loop reads CASSEQGSFGDEQYF. The CDR3, as DNA: TGTGCCAGCAGTGAACAGGGGAGCTTTGGGGACGAGCAGTACTTC.

V gene TRBV6-5 combines with J gene TRBJ2-1; D might be TRBD2 (6 bases). V was cut by 2 bases and J by 7 bases, with 12 bases left in between. Germline values: CDR1 MNHEY, CDR2 SVGAGI. The CDR3 is 14 amino acids. CDR3 amino acids: CASSYGGKGNEQFF. In nucleotides, the CDR3 is TGTGCCAGCAGTTACGGCGGGAAGGGGAATGAGCAGTTCTTC.

The V call is TRBV7-2, the J call TRBJ1-2; D is undetermined. Germline values: CDR1 SGHTA, CDR2 FQGNSA. This CDR3 has 15 amino acids. Trimming removed 1 base at V and 0 bases at J, with 9 bases between. The CDR3 DNA reads as TGTGCCAGCAGCTTAGATAACGGAGCTAACTATGGCTACACCTTC. Translation gives CASSLDNGANYGYTF.

This clone was seen a few times. The chain recombines TRBV7-8 with TRBJ1-3; the D gene is possibly TRBD1 (5 bases). Trimming took off 3 bases at V and 0 bases at J, with 12 bases between the two ends. This CDR3 region has 16 residues. Germline values: CDR1 SGHVS, CDR2 FQNEAQ. The CDR3 protein is CASSLDRGRSGNTIYF. DNA for the CDR3: TGTGCCAGCAGCTTGGATAGGGGACGCTCTGGAAACACCATATATTTT.

CDR3 in amino acids: CSVVTGGGNQPQHF. Here the CDR3 DNA reads TGCAGCGTAGTCACAGGGGGCGGCAATCAGCCCCAGCATTTT. V gene TRBV29-1 combines with J gene TRBJ1-5, with TRBD1 identical over 9 bases. V was pared by 6 bases and J by 2 bases, with 5 bases of the junction left unmatched. Germline V lookup: CDR1 SQVTM, CDR2 ANQGSEA. The CDR3 runs to 14 residues.

V and J are TRBV2 and TRBJ2-3; TRBD2 matches 10 bases. This CDR3 is built from 17 residues. Losses at the gene ends were 4 bases for V and 4 bases for J; bases not matched to a gene: 11. Germline V gene data show CDR1 as SNHLY and CDR2 as FYNNEI. In DNA form, the CDR3 reads TGTGCCAGCAGTGCCCTGGTGCTAGCGGGAGCCGCAGATACGCAGTATTTT. Its translation is CASSALVLAGAADTQYF. Drawing the rest from reference TRBV2 and TRBJ2-3, the complete variable domain is EPEVTQTPSHQVTQMGQEVILRCVPISNHLYFYWYRQILGQKVEFLVSFYNNEISEKSEIFDDQFSVERPDGSNFTLKIRSTKLEDSAMYFCASSALVLAGAADTQYFGPGTRLTVL.

The rearrangement joins TRBV6-6 to TRBJ2-1; D may be TRBD1 or TRBD2 (6 bases each). V gave up 2 bases and J gave up 10 bases, with 12 bases separating them. The CDR3 contains 13 residues. The V gene's germline CDR1 is MNHNY and CDR2 SVGAGI (reference sequence). This chain's CDR3 is CASSYRGDVEQFF. CDR3 in DNA: TGTGCCAGCAGTTACAGGGGGGACGTGGAGCAGTTCTTC.

The chain uses TRBV18 and TRBJ1-2, with D perhaps matching TRBD1 (6 bases). This CDR3 region has 12 residues. Germline loops: CDR1 KGHSH, CDR2 LQKENI. The V end was cut by 8 bases, the J end by 6 bases, with 13 bases between. The CDR3 spells CASEGQMDGYTF. The DNA for the CDR3 is TGTGCCAGCGAAGGACAGATGGATGGCTACACCTTC.

V gene TRBV10-2 combines with J gene TRBJ2-7; a possible D gene is TRBD2 (6 bases). Trimming removed 6 bases at V and 9 bases at J, with 12 bases between. Germline CDR1 is WSHSY and CDR2 is SAAADI. The CDR3 runs 11 residues. The CDR3 DNA is TGCGCCAGCAGCCAGGAGGGCGGGCAGTACTTC. Protein sequence: CASSQEGGQYF.

The chain carries TRBV4-2 and TRBJ1-4; D is undetermined. CDR1 LGHNA and CDR2 YNFKEQ come from the germline V gene. CDR3 length: 11 residues. The V and J ends lost 1 base and 13 bases respectively, with 7 bases between them. CDR3 sequence reads: CASSQAEVLFF. The CDR3 nucleotides are TGTGCCAGCAGCCAAGCTGAGGTACTGTTTTTT.

The chain links TRBV5-1 to TRBJ2-3; the match to TRBD2 covers 12 bases. This CDR3 contains 19 residues. Trimming at V came to 2 bases and at J to 4 bases, leaving 14 bases not matched to a gene. CDR1 is SGHRS and CDR2 is YFSETQ in the germline V gene. The CDR3 nucleotides are TGCGCCAGCAGCTTAACCCCCTCAGGACTAGCGGGAAGAGCAGATACGCAGTATTTT. Encoded protein: CASSLTPSGLAGRADTQYF.

The genes are TRBV19 and TRBJ2-3; D gene ambiguous. V was clipped by 0 bases and J by 0 bases, with 13 bases between them. From germline, CDR1 is LNHDA and CDR2 SQIVND (reference sequence). The length of the CDR3 is 17 residues. CDR3 in DNA: TGTGCCAGTAGTATAGAAGGGTCAATATCTAGCACAGATACGCAGTATTTT. Translation: CASSIEGSISSTDTQYF.